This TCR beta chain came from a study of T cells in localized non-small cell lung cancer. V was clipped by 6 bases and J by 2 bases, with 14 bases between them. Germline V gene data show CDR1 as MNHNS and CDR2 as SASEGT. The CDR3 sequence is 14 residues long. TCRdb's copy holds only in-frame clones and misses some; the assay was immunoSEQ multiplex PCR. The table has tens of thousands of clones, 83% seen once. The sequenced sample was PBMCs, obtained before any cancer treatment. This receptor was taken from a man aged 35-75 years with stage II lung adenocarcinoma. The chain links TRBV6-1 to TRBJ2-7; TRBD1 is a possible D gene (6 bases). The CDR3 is CASRSGQLTYEQYF. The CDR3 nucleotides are TGTGCCAGCAGGTCGGGACAACTTACCTACGAGCAGTACTTC.